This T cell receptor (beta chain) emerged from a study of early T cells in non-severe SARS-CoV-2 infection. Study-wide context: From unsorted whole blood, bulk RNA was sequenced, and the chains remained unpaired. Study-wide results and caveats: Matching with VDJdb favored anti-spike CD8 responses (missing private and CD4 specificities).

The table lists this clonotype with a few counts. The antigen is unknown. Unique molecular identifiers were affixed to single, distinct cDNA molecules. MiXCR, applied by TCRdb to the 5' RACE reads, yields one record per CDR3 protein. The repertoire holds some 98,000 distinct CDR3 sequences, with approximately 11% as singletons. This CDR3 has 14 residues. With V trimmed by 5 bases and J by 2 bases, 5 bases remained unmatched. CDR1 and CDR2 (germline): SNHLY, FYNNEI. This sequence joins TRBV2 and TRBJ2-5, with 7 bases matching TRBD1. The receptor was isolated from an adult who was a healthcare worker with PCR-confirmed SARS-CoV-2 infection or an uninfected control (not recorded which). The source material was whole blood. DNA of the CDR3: TGTGCCAGCAGTATGGACAGGTCACAAGAGACCCAGTACTTC. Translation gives CASSMDRSQETQYF. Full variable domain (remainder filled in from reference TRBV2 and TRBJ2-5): EPEVTQTPSHQVTQMGQEVILRCVPISNHLYFYWYRQILGQKVEFLVSFYNNEISEKSEIFDDQFSVERPDGSNFTLKIRSTKLEDSAMYFCASSMDRSQETQYFGPGTRLLVL.